One sample yielded the 8 T cell receptor beta chains listed below, sequenced in a study of breast tumors, draining lymph nodes, adjacent tissues (dated by TCRdb to 2015 to 2016). Lymph node samples came from the axillary draining lymph nodes of breast cancer patients. Receptors were amplified or captured by multiplex PCR. The sequencing machine was an Illumina HiSeq 2000. Through fastp at Q25 and MiXCR, TCRdb rebuilt clones from the public reads, retaining in-frame beta chains. Records with the same CDR3 protein are collapsed into one entry carrying the most frequent genes and DNA. The sample profile shows fewer than 300,000 distinct CDR3 sequences; less than 40% of them were found once. The ten biggest clones cover about 1.4% of the sample. The sequenced material came from axillary lymph node tissue. All receptors come from a female donor with breast cancer. Some clones in this sample may be carry-over from other donors' samples.

This clonotype showed up many times. The chain links TRBV11-2 to TRBJ2-1; TRBD1 matches 8 bases. The CDR3 is made up of 14 amino acids. The germline V gene encodes CDR1 SGHAT and CDR2 FQNNGV. Losses at the gene ends were 6 bases for V and 2 bases for J; bases not matched to a gene: 3. The CDR3 nucleotides are TGTGCCAGCAGGAGACAGGGGACCTACAATGAGCAGTTCTTC. Its protein is CASRRQGTYNEQFF.

At least ten counts were recorded for this clonotype. The V call is TRBV7-3, the J call TRBJ2-3, with D perhaps TRBD1 (6 bases). The CDR3 runs to 13 residues. CDR1 is SGHTA, CDR2 FQGTGA, per germline. V was cut by 3 bases and J by 8 bases, with 12 bases left in between. The CDR3 sequence: CASSLGAEGTQYF. Written as DNA, the CDR3 is TGTGCCAGCAGCTTGGGGGCTGAGGGTACGCAGTATTTT.

The chain employs TRBV6-2 or TRBV6-3 and TRBJ1-5, with a possible D match to TRBD1 (6 bases). The end of the DNA aligns better with TRBJ2-5, so the J call may be wrong. Germline assignment: CDR1 MNHEY and CDR2 SVGEGT. The CDR3 has 15 residues. CDR3 region: CASRNTGIGNQPQYF. CDR3 nucleotides: TGTGCCAGCAGAAACACAGGGATCGGCAATCAGCCCCAGTACTTC.

This chain joins TRBV19 and TRBJ1-1; 10 positions match TRBD1. V trimming: 5 bases; J trimming: 4 bases; junction bases outside the gene matches: 7. Germline assignment: CDR1 LNHDA and CDR2 SQIVND (reference sequence). CDR3 length equals 15 residues. Here the CDR3 reads CASSPRQGATTEAFF. In DNA form, the CDR3 reads TGTGCCAGTAGTCCTCGACAGGGGGCGACCACTGAAGCTTTCTTT.

This clonotype was counted ten times or more. The chain recombines TRBV7-9 with TRBJ2-1; D is uncertain. This CDR3 region has 13 residues. The germline V and J ends were trimmed by 5 bases and 5 bases, with 10 bases remaining between them. Germline V gives CDR1 SEHNR, CDR2 FQNEAQ (reference sequence). CDR3 bases: TGTGCCAGCAGCCGATCTAGGGACAATGAGCAGTTCTTC. This translates into CASSRSRDNEQFF. The variable domain in full, with the rest retrieved from reference TRBV7-9 and TRBJ2-1, is DTGVSQNPRHKITKRGQNVTFRCDPISEHNRLYWYRQTLGQGPEFLTYFQNEAQLEKSRLLSDRFSAERPKGSFSTLEIQRTEQGDSAMYLCASSRSRDNEQFFGPGTRLTVL.

This clonotype was observed at least ten times. The chain joins TRBV7-2 to TRBJ2-4, with TRBD2 identical over 10 bases. CDR3 length: 14 residues. The V and J ends lost 7 bases and 8 bases, in that order; junction bases with no gene match: 8. Germline CDR1 is SGHTA and CDR2 is FQGNSA. CDR3 in DNA: TGTGCCAGCACAAAAGCGGGAGGGCCGGACATTCAGTACTTC. Translated: CASTKAGGPDIQYF.

This clonotype was counted ten times or more. The rearrangement links TRBV4-1 to TRBJ2-1, with 9 bases lining up with TRBD2. The CDR3 extends over 16 amino acids. After removal of 3 bases from V and 7 bases from J, the junction contained 10 bases not matched to a gene. CDR1 and CDR2 (germline): MGHRA, YSYEKL. CDR3 nucleotide sequence: TGCGCCAGCAGCCATGGCGGTAGCGGGAGAGAGAATGAGCAGTTCTTC. It translates to CASSHGGSGRENEQFF.

The chain joins TRBV29-1 to TRBJ1-2; D unresolved. Trimming took off 7 bases at V and 1 base at J, with 4 bases between the two ends. The CDR3 runs 10 residues. The V gene's germline CDR1 is SQVTM and CDR2 ANQGSEA. CDR3 bases: TGCAGCGAAATTAACTATGGCTACACCTTC. Its translation: CSEINYGYTF. Complete variable domain (other parts from reference TRBV29-1 and TRBJ1-2): SAVISQKPSRDICQRGTSLTIQCQVDSQVTMMFWYRQQPGQSLTLIATANQGSEATYESGFVIDKFPISRPNLTFSTLTVSNMSPEDSSIYLCSEINYGYTFGSGTRLTVV.